Shown below are 24 T cell receptor beta chains from a single sample sequenced in a study of post-analysis software for immune sequencing data. Broader study findings: Roughly five TRBV segments were significantly more frequent in patients than in controls. TRBV5-6, TRBV5-1 and TRBV20-1 were among these segments.

These receptors have no identified antigens. The TCR beta cDNA libraries carried unique molecular identifiers. TCRdb processed the PCR reads anew with MiXCR; each CDR3 protein has one entry. The sample shows hundreds of thousands of distinct CDR3 sequences, about 60% of them seen only once. The sequencing input was blood. The receptors come from a girl under 10 years old with multiple sclerosis.

The genes are TRBV20-1 and TRBJ2-5, with 16 bases that match TRBD2. The end of the DNA fits TRBJ2-7 better, so the J call may be wrong. Germline values: CDR1 DFQATT, CDR2 SNEGSKA (reference sequence). The CDR3 length is 13 residues. Here the CDR3 reads CSAGTSGRGEQYF. The CDR3 DNA sequence: TGCAGTGCTGGGACTAGCGGGAGGGGCGAGCAGTACTTC.

This clonotype was observed a handful of times. The chain carries TRBV7-9 and TRBJ2-1; a weak D match, TRBD1 (6 bases). V was clipped by 0 bases and J by 10 bases, with 16 bases between them. Germline V gives CDR1 SEHNR, CDR2 FQNEAQ (reference sequence). The CDR3 totals 15 residues. The CDR3: CASSLAWQGNREQFF. Written as DNA, the CDR3 is TGTGCCAGCAGCTTAGCGTGGCAGGGGAATAGGGAGCAGTTCTTC. Full variable domain (remainder filled in from reference TRBV7-9 and TRBJ2-1): DTGVSQNPRHKITKRGQNVTFRCDPISEHNRLYWYRQTLGQGPEFLTYFQNEAQLEKSRLLSDRFSAERPKGSFSTLEIQRTEQGDSAMYLCASSLAWQGNREQFFGPGTRLTVL.

V is TRBV3-1 and J is TRBJ2-6; 7 positions agree with TRBD1. Looked up from germline, CDR1 is LGHDT and CDR2 is YNNKEL (reference sequence). The junction had 6 bases not matched to a gene; V was cut back by 7 bases and J by 3 bases. The length of the CDR3 is 15 residues. The CDR3 DNA reads as TGTGCCAGCACCTACAGGGGCAATGGGGCCAACGTCCTGACTTTC. Its protein product is CASTYRGNGANVLTF.

This clonotype turned up a few times. The chain employs TRBV3-1 and TRBJ1-2, with a tentative D call TRBD1 (6 bases). The V end lost 5 bases, the J end lost 3 bases, and 16 bases lay between the germline ends. The CDR3 extends over 15 amino acids. The V gene's germline CDR1 is LGHDT and CDR2 YNNKEL (reference sequence). This CDR3 reads CASSEQGSVDYGYTF. As DNA, the CDR3 is TGTGCCAGCAGCGAACAGGGATCAGTCGACTATGGCTACACCTTC.

The genes are TRBV5-1 and TRBJ2-1, with 10 bases matching TRBD1. This CDR3 comprises 15 residues. CDR1 SGHRS and CDR2 YFSETQ come from the germline V gene. The ends lost 0 bases at V and 8 bases at J; junction bases unmatched: 5. For the CDR3, the DNA is TGCGCCAGCAGCTTGGACGGGACAGGGGTATATGAGCAGTTCTTC. Protein sequence: CASSLDGTGVYEQFF.

The J gene is TRBJ2-1, the V gene TRBV4-1, with D unclear. The germline CDR1 and CDR2 sequences are MGHRA and YSYEKL. The CDR3 totals 17 residues. The germline V and J ends were trimmed by 3 bases and 2 bases, with 17 bases remaining between them. CDR3 amino acids: CASSHLPINQPYNEQFF. Written as DNA, the CDR3 is TGCGCCAGCAGCCATCTCCCCATCAACCAGCCCTACAATGAGCAGTTCTTC.

The chain uses TRBV6-5 and TRBJ1-5, with TRBD1 as a possible D gene (5 bases). Trimming stripped 5 bases from V and 6 bases from J, with 14 bases between. Germline-derived CDR1 and CDR2 are MNHEY and SVGAGI. The CDR3 loop spans 14 amino acids. CDR3: CASSVSGYSQPQHF. The CDR3 nucleotides read TGTGCCAGCAGTGTGTCAGGGTACAGTCAGCCCCAGCATTTT.

This clonotype has more than one count but fewer than ten. The chain is built from TRBV20-1 and TRBJ2-1; 10 bases agree with TRBD1. This CDR3 comprises 15 residues. Germline-derived CDR1 and CDR2 are DFQATT and SNEGSKA (reference sequence). After removal of 0 bases from V and 9 bases from J, the junction contained 8 bases not matched to a gene. The chain's CDR3 is CSARDLRTGGREQFF. The CDR3 nucleotides read TGCAGTGCTAGAGATCTCCGGACAGGGGGTCGTGAGCAGTTCTTC.

This clonotype was recorded a few times. The rearrangement uses TRBV30 and TRBJ1-1, with D perhaps matching TRBD1 (6 bases). The CDR3 is 12 residues long. V lost 3 bases to trimming and J lost 6 bases, with 11 bases between them. CDR1 and CDR2 from the germline V gene are GTSNPN and SVGIG (reference sequence). The CDR3 region is CAWRHNRAEAFF. The CDR3 DNA reads as TGTGCCTGGAGGCATAACAGGGCTGAAGCTTTCTTT.

The chain has TRBV5-1 and TRBJ2-7, with 7 bases aligning to TRBD2. The junction had 3 bases not matched to a gene; V was cut back by 0 bases and J by 3 bases. The CDR3 totals 14 residues. The V gene's germline CDR1 is SGHRS and CDR2 YFSETQ. The CDR3 is CASSLDGEGYEQYF. The DNA of the CDR3 is TGCGCCAGCAGCTTGGACGGGGAGGGCTACGAGCAGTACTTC.

This clonotype has more than one count but fewer than ten. The V call is TRBV5-5, the J call TRBJ2-3, with a possible D match to TRBD2 (5 bases). This CDR3 region has 14 residues. V lost 4 bases, J lost 2 bases, and 11 bases lay in between. Germline CDR1 and CDR2: SGHKS and YYEKEE (reference sequence). CDR3 DNA sequence: TGTGCCAGCAGCCCAGCGGATATCACAGATACGCAGTATTTT. Its translation: CASSPADITDTQYF. The full variable domain, completed using reference TRBV5-5 and TRBJ2-3, is DAGVTQSPTHLIKTRGQQVTLRCSPISGHKSVSWYQQVLGQGPQFIFQYYEKEERGRGNFPDRFSARQFPNYSSELNVNALLLGDSALYLCASSPADITDTQYFGPGTRLTVL.

J is TRBJ2-7 and V is TRBV28; no firm D call. Trimming shortened V by 2 bases and J by 0 bases, and 17 bases separated the two germline ends. Germline V lookup: CDR1 MDHEN, CDR2 SYDVKM. The CDR3 has 17 amino acids. The CDR3 reads CASSLRQLATPSYEQYF. The CDR3, as DNA: TGTGCCAGCAGTTTAAGGCAGTTGGCGACTCCCTCCTACGAGCAGTACTTC. Full variable domain (outside the CDR3, taken from reference TRBV28 and TRBJ2-7): DVKVTQSSRYLVKRTGEKVFLECVQDMDHENMFWYRQDPGLGLRLIYFSYDVKMKEKGDIPEGYSVSREKKERFSLILESASTNQTSMYLCASSLRQLATPSYEQYFGPGTRLTVT.

This clonotype was detected once. The chain combines TRBV2 with TRBJ2-7; D remains unclear. The CDR3 totals 13 residues. V was trimmed by 5 bases and J by 3 bases, leaving 11 bases between them. Germline CDR1 is SNHLY and CDR2 is FYNNEI. DNA for the CDR3: TGTGCCAGCAGTCAGATGGAACTCTACGAGCAGTACTTC. Translating it yields CASSQMELYEQYF.

The chain has TRBV9 and TRBJ2-7; 7 bases match TRBD1. Losses at the gene ends were 0 bases for V and 2 bases for J; bases not matched to a gene: 2. The CDR3 length is 14 residues. Germline V lookup: CDR1 SGDLS, CDR2 YYNGEE. This CDR3 is CASSVGDRPYEQYF. The CDR3 DNA reads as TGTGCCAGCAGCGTAGGGGACAGACCCTACGAGCAGTACTTC.

This clonotype was detected a few times. The chain couples TRBV12-3 or TRBV12-4 to TRBJ1-2, with D uncertain. V was cut by 5 bases and J by 4 bases, with 8 bases left in between. The CDR3 totals 12 residues. The CDR3: CASSHPGYGYTF. DNA for the CDR3: TGTGCCAGCAGTCACCCGGGCTATGGCTACACCTTC.

A few counts support this clonotype. The chain recombines TRBV7-8 with TRBJ2-3; perhaps TRBD2 as D (7 bases). CDR1 and CDR2 (germline): SGHVS, FQNEAQ. V dropped 2 bases and J dropped 0 bases, with 12 bases sitting between them. The CDR3 length is 16 residues. CDR3 in DNA: TGTGCCAGCAGCTTATGGGGGGGGGCTAGCACAGATACGCAGTATTTT. Translated, it gives CASSLWGGASTDTQYF.

The rearrangement uses TRBV7-6 and TRBJ2-2; D is ambiguous. The V gene's germline CDR1 is SGHVS and CDR2 FNYEAQ. Between the trimmed V and J ends, which lost 1 base and 4 bases, there was a span of 7 bases. CDR3 size: 14 residues. The CDR3 is CASSLEWGTGELFF. The CDR3 DNA sequence: TGTGCCAGCAGCTTAGAATGGGGCACCGGGGAGCTGTTTTTT.

The gene calls are TRBV5-1 and TRBJ2-7, with TRBD1 identical over 11 bases. Germline-derived CDR1 and CDR2 are SGHRS and YFSETQ. The CDR3 covers 16 residues. With V trimmed by 4 bases and J by 3 bases, 9 bases remained unmatched. This CDR3 reads CASSRGAGTGGYEQYF. The CDR3 DNA reads as TGCGCCAGCAGCCGGGGCGCCGGGACAGGGGGCTACGAGCAGTACTTC. The full variable domain, rest sourced from reference TRBV5-1 and TRBJ2-7, is KAGVTQTPRYLIKTRGQQVTLSCSPISGHRSVSWYQQTPGQGLQFLFEYFSETQRNKGNFPGRFSGRQFSNSRSEMNVSTLELGDSALYLCASSRGAGTGGYEQYFGPGTRLTVT.

The J gene is TRBJ2-5, the V gene TRBV10-3; 7 bases are shared with TRBD1. CDR3 length: 16 residues. Looked up from germline, CDR1 is ENHRY and CDR2 is SYGVKD. J was trimmed by 1 base and V by 3 bases; bases with no gene match: 8. CDR3 amino acids: CAISDFYRGFQETQYF. The CDR3 DNA follows: TGTGCCATCAGTGATTTCTACAGGGGCTTCCAAGAGACCCAGTACTTC.

In its sample, this clonotype was seen a few times. The genes are TRBV12-3 or TRBV12-4 and TRBJ2-1; D is unresolved. The CDR3 covers 13 residues. V lost 5 bases, J lost 2 bases, and 7 bases lay in between. The CDR3 region has the DNA TGTGCCAGCAGTCTGTCCGCCTACAATGAGCAGTTCTTC. As protein: CASSLSAYNEQFF.

The chain recombines TRBV5-1 with TRBJ1-1; D is undetermined. Trimming took off 4 bases at V and 1 base at J, with 11 bases between the two ends. Germline CDR1 is SGHRS and CDR2 is YFSETQ. This CDR3 spans 14 amino acids. The CDR3 sequence: CASSPDVQNTEAFF. CDR3 in DNA: TGCGCCAGCAGCCCGGACGTCCAGAACACTGAAGCTTTCTTT.

Only a few counts were recorded for this clonotype. This chain's CDR3 is CSARGQPEGGYTF. DNA of the CDR3: TGCAGTGCTAGAGGTCAGCCCGAAGGGGGCTACACCTTC. The V call is TRBV20-1, the J call TRBJ1-2, with D uncertain. The V and J ends lost 1 base and 8 bases respectively, with 14 bases between them. In germline, CDR1 is DFQATT, CDR2 SNEGSKA (reference sequence). The CDR3 consists of 13 residues.

CDR3: CASSLVPSNQPQHF. DNA of the CDR3: TGTGCCAGCAGCTTGGTCCCCTCTAATCAGCCCCAGCATTTT. The V call is TRBV5-5, the J call TRBJ1-5; D gene uncertain. The CDR3 consists of 14 residues. Germline assignment: CDR1 SGHKS and CDR2 YYEKEE (reference sequence). V lost 0 bases and J lost 4, with 8 bases in between.

The rearrangement joins TRBV6-2 or TRBV6-3 to TRBJ2-3; TRBD1 agrees at 7 bases. The V gene end was trimmed by 6 bases and the J gene end by 0 bases; junction bases not matched to a gene: 9. This CDR3 region has 16 residues. CDR1 is MNHEY and CDR2 is SVGEGT in the germline V gene. CDR3 sequence reads: CASRLRDSPSTDTQYF. In DNA, the CDR3 is TGTGCCAGCAGACTACGGGACAGCCCTAGCACAGATACGCAGTATTTT.